The next 28 T cell receptor beta chains were all read from a single sample in a study of cytomegalovirus exposure and HLA in healthy donors. Assay used: immunoSEQ multiplex PCR; TCRdb lists only in-frame clones, some missing. Found here are about 89,000 clones, 84% of them singletons; the top ten hold 9% to 14%. Input material: PBMCs. The receptors stem from a woman aged 18-29 years in good health and CMV-seropositive.

J is TRBJ1-4 and V is TRBV10-3; D call uncertain. Per germline, CDR1 ENHRY and CDR2 SYGVKD. Trimming removed 3 bases at V and 7 bases at J, with 6 bases between. The CDR3 extends over 12 amino acids. In nucleotides, the CDR3 is TGTGCCATCAGTGATTCCAGTGAAAAACTGTTTTTT. Translated: CAISDSSEKLFF.

CDR3 sequence: CSVAATGGGTEAFF. CDR3 nucleotide sequence: TGCAGCGTTGCCGCGACAGGGGGAGGAACTGAAGCTTTCTTT. The chain carries TRBV29-1 and TRBJ1-1, with 9 bases fitting TRBD1. The CDR3 has 14 residues. Trimming removed 4 bases from V and 5 bases from J; junction bases left unmatched: 8. Per germline, CDR1 SQVTM and CDR2 ANQGSEA.

In its sample, this clone was seen a few times. This chain links TRBV6-5 with TRBJ2-3; a weak D match, TRBD1 (5 bases). V shed 3 bases and J shed 4 bases, with 11 bases lying between them. Germline-derived CDR1 and CDR2 are MNHEY and SVGAGI. This CDR3 has 14 residues. As DNA, the CDR3 is TGTGCCAGCAGTTATCGACCCAGGGCAGATACGCAGTATTTT. Amino acid sequence: CASSYRPRADTQYF.

This sequence joins TRBV30 and TRBJ2-5; 8 bases are a match to TRBD1. Germline CDR1 reads GTSNPN; CDR2 reads SVGIG (reference sequence). Unmatched junction bases numbered 8, after V lost 3 bases and J lost 5 bases. The CDR3 sequence is 14 residues long. The chain's CDR3 is CAWRVQGARETQYF. In DNA, the CDR3 is TGTGCCTGGAGAGTTCAGGGGGCACGGGAGACCCAGTACTTC.

This clone was counted a few times. The identical CDR3 is also encoded by other nucleotide sequences in the sample. The CDR3 nucleotides read TGTGCCAGCAGCCCGACAGGGGGCAATCAGCCCCAGCATTTT. Its translation: CASSPTGGNQPQHF. The V gene is TRBV6-5, the J gene TRBJ1-5, with TRBD1 matching over 8 bases. Germline trimming cut 6 bases from V and 2 bases from J; bases unmatched to any gene: 3. CDR1 is MNHEY, CDR2 SVGAGI, per germline. CDR3 length: 14 amino acids.

The V call is TRBV5-1, the J call TRBJ2-1; TRBD2 matches at 11 bases. Germline-derived CDR1 and CDR2 are SGHRS and YFSETQ. Losses at the gene ends were 5 bases for V and 5 bases for J; bases not matched to a gene: 3. This CDR3 comprises 14 residues. The CDR3 DNA follows: TGCGCCAGCAGGACTAGCGGGGCTAACAATGAGCAGTTCTTC. It codes for CASRTSGANNEQFF.

This chain's CDR3 is CASSVAKPEQFF. The CDR3 nucleotides are TGTGCCAGCAGTGTGGCCAAACCTGAGCAGTTCTTC. The J gene is TRBJ2-1, the V gene TRBV2; D gene uncertain. Germline V gene sequence: CDR1 SNHLY, CDR2 FYNNEI. This CDR3 region has 12 residues. V was cut by 4 bases and J by 9 bases, with 10 bases left in between.

V gene TRBV10-1 combines with J gene TRBJ2-7; tentative D call: TRBD1 (6 bases). The V gene's germline CDR1 is WNHNN and CDR2 SYGVQD (reference sequence). Trimming removed 5 bases from V and 9 bases from J, with 14 bases in between. The CDR3 is made up of 12 amino acids. The CDR3 DNA follows: TGCGCCAGCAGTCCGGACAGTCGGGGGCAGTACTTC. It yields the protein CASSPDSRGQYF.

Many counts were recorded for this clone. V and J are TRBV7-9 and TRBJ2-7; D is possibly TRBD1 (5 bases). V dropped 4 bases and J dropped 5 bases, with 12 bases sitting between them. CDR3 length: 13 residues. Germline V gene lookup returns CDR1 SEHNR and CDR2 FQNEAQ (reference sequence). The CDR3, as DNA: TGTGCCAGCAGCTCCTCCCAGGGCCACGAGCAGTACTTC. Amino acids: CASSSSQGHEQYF.

The chain recombines TRBV7-7 with TRBJ2-5; D uncertain. In germline, CDR1 is SSHAT, CDR2 FNYEAQ (reference sequence). This CDR3 spans 14 amino acids. Trimming removed 5 bases at V and 5 bases at J, with 15 bases between. The CDR3 coding sequence is TGTGCCAGCAGCGCCAGTCCCCGCCAGGAGACCCAGTACTTC. Protein: CASSASPRQETQYF.

The chain employs TRBV10-1 and TRBJ2-3, with D perhaps matching TRBD1 (5 bases). This CDR3 is built from 15 residues. V was clipped by 2 bases and J by 1 base, with 10 bases between them. In germline, CDR1 is WNHNN, CDR2 SYGVQD (reference sequence). CDR3 nucleotides: TGCGCCAGCAGTGAGGGGGCCTTCGGCACAGATACGCAGTATTTT. Protein: CASSEGAFGTDTQYF.

The J gene is TRBJ2-1, the V gene TRBV10-3; 10 positions match TRBD2. The CDR3 is 14 residues long. From germline, CDR1 is ENHRY and CDR2 SYGVKD. V dropped 3 bases and J dropped 8; count of bases not matched to a gene: 4. CDR3 amino acids: CAISETGTSDEQFF. The CDR3 DNA is TGTGCCATCAGTGAAACCGGGACTAGCGATGAGCAGTTCTTC.

The rearrangement links TRBV5-1 to TRBJ2-7; 9 bases line up with TRBD1. After removal of 4 bases from V and 3 bases from J, the junction contained 17 bases not matched to a gene. The germline V gene has CDR1 SGHRS and CDR2 YFSETQ. The CDR3 spans 18 residues. CDR3 protein: CASSPGGYRGPFGYEQYF. CDR3 nucleotide sequence: TGCGCCAGCAGCCCGGGGGGCTACAGGGGGCCCTTTGGCTACGAGCAGTACTTC.

The genes are TRBV6-4 and TRBJ2-1; 10 bases agree with TRBD2. With V trimmed by 3 bases and J by 7 bases, 6 bases remained unmatched. The CDR3 is made up of 15 amino acids. Germline V gives CDR1 MRHNA, CDR2 SNTAGT. The CDR3 region is CASSDLAGGKNEQFF. CDR3 DNA: TGTGCCAGCAGTGATTTAGCGGGGGGTAAGAATGAGCAGTTCTTC.

This clone showed up just a few times. The chain has TRBV13 and TRBJ2-7; D gene unclear. Trimming left V 3 bases short and J 5 bases short, with 14 bases between. The CDR3 has 14 amino acids. Germline V gives CDR1 PRHDT, CDR2 FYEKMQ (reference sequence). CDR3 nucleotide sequence: TGTGCCAGCAGCTTGACGGCGTCTCGGGACGAGCAGTACTTC. Translated, it gives CASSLTASRDEQYF.

This clone was seen once. This chain links TRBV5-6 with TRBJ1-2; TRBD1 might be the D (5 bases). Trimming removed 1 base at V and 8 bases at J, with 27 bases between. The CDR3 length is 18 residues. Germline V gene sequence: CDR1 SGHDT, CDR2 YYEEEE. The CDR3 sequence is CASSLYLVFGGRKSGYTF. The CDR3 bases are TGTGCCAGCAGCTTGTATTTAGTTTTCGGGGGTCGAAAGTCAGGCTACACCTTC.

The chain couples TRBV29-1 to TRBJ2-7; the match to TRBD2 covers 14 bases. Trimming removed 2 bases from V and 4 bases from J; junction bases left unmatched: 13. Germline CDR1 SQVTM, CDR2 ANQGSEA. The CDR3 extends over 18 amino acids. DNA of the CDR3: TGCAGCGTTGAACTGGTAACAGGGGGGACTAGCGGGGGATACGAGCAGTACTTC. Translating it yields CSVELVTGGTSGGYEQYF.

The chain is built from TRBV18 and TRBJ1-5, with 9 positions matching TRBD1. The CDR3 runs 15 residues. J lost 4 bases, V lost 3 bases, and 4 bases had no gene match. CDR1 is KGHSH, CDR2 LQKENI, per germline. This chain's CDR3 is CASSPEGQGNQPQHF. Written as DNA, the CDR3 is TGTGCCAGCTCACCTGAGGGACAGGGTAATCAGCCCCAGCATTTT.

This clone appeared once. This chain uses TRBV28 with TRBJ1-2, with 9 nucleotides matching TRBD1. V shed 6 bases, J shed 3 bases, and the junction held 17 bases outside the gene matches. Looked up from germline, CDR1 is MDHEN and CDR2 is SYDVKM. The CDR3 has 18 residues. The CDR3 protein is CASSSPGTGQRGYYGYTF. As DNA, the CDR3 is TGTGCCAGCAGCTCTCCCGGGACAGGGCAAAGGGGGTACTATGGCTACACCTTC.

This clone has just one count. The chain carries TRBV5-1 and TRBJ1-4; D is uncertain. Germline assignment: CDR1 SGHRS and CDR2 YFSETQ. Deletions cut 4 bases from V and 8 bases from J, with 12 bases between. CDR3 length: 13 amino acids. CDR3 nucleotide sequence: TGCGCCAGCAGCCAACGGGATAACGAAAAACTGTTTTTT. Translating gives CASSQRDNEKLFF.

The rearrangement uses TRBV10-2 and TRBJ2-3, with D perhaps matching TRBD1 (6 bases). The length of the CDR3 is 17 residues. V was cut by 2 bases and J by 0 bases, with 15 bases left in between. The germline V gene has CDR1 WSHSY and CDR2 SAAADI. The CDR3 spells CASSEPSGHSSTDTQYF. DNA for the CDR3: TGCGCCAGCAGTGAGCCCTCGGGACACTCTAGCACAGATACGCAGTATTTT.

This clone has only one observation. This chain joins TRBV6-5 and TRBJ1-1, with a possible D match to TRBD1 (5 bases). Germline V gene sequence: CDR1 MNHEY, CDR2 SVGAGI. Trimming pared 5 bases from V and 0 bases from J, leaving 10 bases between. The CDR3 covers 14 residues. This chain's CDR3 is CASSPGGMNTEAFF. CDR3 coding DNA: TGTGCCAGCAGTCCCGGGGGTATGAACACTGAAGCTTTCTTT.

This chain joins TRBV4-2 and TRBJ1-4; 8 nucleotides match TRBD1. V shed 4 bases and J 8 bases; nucleotides not matched to a gene: 9. Germline V gene lookup returns CDR1 LGHNA and CDR2 YNFKEQ. This CDR3 comprises 15 residues. The CDR3 DNA reads as TGTGCCAGCAGCCTCGGACAGGGCGAAGGCGAAAAACTGTTTTTT. It is translated as CASSLGQGEGEKLFF.

The CDR3 protein is CASSKGSDRAGELFF. The DNA of the CDR3 is TGTGCCAGCAGTAAGGGCTCCGACAGGGCCGGGGAGCTGTTTTTT. The chain employs TRBV27 and TRBJ2-2; 7 bases are a match to TRBD1. This CDR3 has 15 residues. V was pared by 5 bases and J by 6 bases, with 9 bases of the junction left unmatched. The germline V gene has CDR1 MNHEY and CDR2 SMNVEV (reference sequence).

This clone was observed a single time. The CDR3 loop reads CASSVQGGDSPLHF. As DNA, the CDR3 is TGTGCCAGCAGTGTACAGGGGGGGGATTCACCCCTCCACTTT. The chain uses TRBV2 and TRBJ1-6; 8 nucleotides match TRBD1. Germline V CDR1 and CDR2: SNHLY, FYNNEI. The CDR3 loop spans 14 amino acids. With V trimmed by 4 bases and J by 8 bases, 4 bases remained unmatched.

The chain carries TRBV5-1 and TRBJ2-3; weak D call: TRBD2 (6 bases). The CDR3 is 14 amino acids. Germline V CDR1 and CDR2: SGHRS, YFSETQ. Trimming removed 5 bases from V and 5 bases from J, with 15 bases in between. CDR3 region: CASRTSGDVDTQYF. CDR3 bases: TGCGCCAGCAGGACTAGTGGGGATGTAGATACGCAGTATTTT.

V gene TRBV6-1 combines with J gene TRBJ2-7, with 7 bases lining up with TRBD2. V shed 5 bases, J shed 2 bases, and the junction held 9 bases outside the gene matches. The CDR3 loop spans 15 amino acids. Germline V CDR1 and CDR2: MNHNS, SASEGT. The chain's CDR3 is CASSTNGEGTYEQYF. CDR3 DNA sequence: TGTGCCAGCAGTACGAACGGGGAGGGCACCTACGAGCAGTACTTC.

The rearrangement joins TRBV2 to TRBJ1-2, with D unresolved. The CDR3 sequence is 14 residues long. Germline CDR1 SNHLY, CDR2 FYNNEI. Trimming left V 2 bases short and J 4 bases short, with 11 bases between. The CDR3 spells CASSEQASPYGYTF. CDR3 DNA: TGTGCCAGCAGTGAACAGGCCTCCCCCTATGGCTACACCTTC.